A selection of T cell receptor beta chains follows, all from one sample in a study of CD8 T cells in Susac syndrome. TCRdb processed the immunoSEQ multiplex PCR reads anew with MiXCR; each CDR3 protein has one entry. The sample holds about 210,000 distinct CDR3 sequences; around 95% are singletons and the top ten take roughly 0.1%. The sample consisted of CD4+ T cells from PBMCs. All receptors derive from a human donor with multiple sclerosis. Each CDR3 is given with its conserved first and last residue.

v_call cdr3_aa
TRBV2 CASSGGVGNSPLHF
TRBV7-9 CASTGLGPYEQYF
TRBV3-1 CASSQEPTAAAFF
TRBV3-1 CASSQDGHIAGLVTGELFF
TRBV29-1 CSVDNRPGRSYNEQFF
TRBV12-3/TRBV12-4 CASSRGSPLHF
TRBV18 CASSPGPRQPQHF
TRBV20-1 CSALPGHEQFF
TRBV28 CASSLPLGPTDEQFF
TRBV15 CATSRGSDPNGYTF
TRBV3-1 CASSPVGQGTYEQYF
TRBV4-1 CASSHRTGAGGYTF
TRBV7-8 CASSLGQSRYEQYF
TRBV27 CASSLPEGRGYTF
TRBV2 CASREQGSEAFF
TRBV14 CASSPHWTGMNTEAFF
TRBV20-1 CSAETGTGGSYEQYF
TRBV9 CASSVGGASTDTQYF
TRBV19 CASSIGTDTQYF
TRBV9 CASSVAGTGVYEQYF
TRBV7-2 CASRPGVDEQFF
TRBV5-1 CASSLRERTSSTDTQYF
TRBV4-1 CASSQVEGGGETQYF
TRBV5-1 CASSPKRGEQYF
TRBV30 CAWSGAADEQYF
TRBV20-1 CSARDPIQGSRFPGETQYF
TRBV20-1 CSANSGRTYEQYF
TRBV6-5 CASRGESNQPQHF
TRBV28 CASSSRLTGGSEAFF
TRBV30 CAWSAPRTGTYEQYF
TRBV16 CASSSPLAVNTEAFF
TRBV20-1 CSAAEIGEKLFF
TRBV3-1 CASSRGVNEKLFF
TRBV20-1 CSAPRSLGLAGVSEQYF
TRBV9 CASSVGLAGVEQYF
TRBV6-2/TRBV6-3 CAIGGHESYEQYF
TRBV5-1 CASSRQGSTTYNEQFF
TRBV6-5 CASSRGSGTYEQYF